This T cell receptor beta chain was identified during a study of blood T cell repertoires in COVID-19. Original analysis: Estimation of nucleated cell counts relied on the amplification of reference gene primers. Clones were sequenced by immunoSEQ multiplex PCR, and TCRdb holds only the in-frame ones, with some missing. That table supplies the V and J calls and clone size; D and trimming were determined from the DNA. The table shows 150,000 to 250,000 clones, with around 81% occurring only once. Adults between about 18 and 89 years of age took part from more than 20 US areas. Donors were grouped by their self-reported clinical history. Cohort 3 recovered donors had two negative PCRs, clearance, or symptom resolution. Germline V gene data show CDR1 as SGHVS and CDR2 as FNYEAQ. The V end lost 5 bases, the J end lost 0 bases, and 11 bases lay between the germline ends. The CDR3 totals 15 residues.

The sequencing sample was made of PBMCs or T cells enriched from blood (not recorded which). This receptor was obtained from a man aged 35 to 55 who had recovered from COVID-19. The chain joins TRBV7-6 to TRBJ2-4; D remains ambiguous. As DNA, the CDR3 is TGTGCCAGCAGCCCCCGTCCGGTAGCCAAAAACATTCAGTACTTC. The encoded protein is CASSPRPVAKNIQYF.